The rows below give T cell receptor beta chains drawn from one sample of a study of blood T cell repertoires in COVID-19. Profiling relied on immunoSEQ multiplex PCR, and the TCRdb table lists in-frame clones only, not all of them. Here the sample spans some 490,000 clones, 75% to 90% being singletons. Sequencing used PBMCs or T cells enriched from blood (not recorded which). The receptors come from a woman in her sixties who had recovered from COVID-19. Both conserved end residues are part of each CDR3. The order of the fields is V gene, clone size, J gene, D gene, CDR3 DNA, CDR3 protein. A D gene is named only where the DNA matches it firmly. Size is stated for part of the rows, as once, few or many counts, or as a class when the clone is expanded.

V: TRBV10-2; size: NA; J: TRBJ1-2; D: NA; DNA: TGCGCCAGCAGTGAGTCGGGCAGGGGATCCTATGGCTACACCTTC; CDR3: CASSESGRGSYGYTF
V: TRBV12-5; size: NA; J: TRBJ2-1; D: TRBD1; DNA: TGTGCTAGTGGTTTGGTACTGGCAGGGGGCAATGAGCAGTTCTTC; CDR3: CASGLVLAGGNEQFF
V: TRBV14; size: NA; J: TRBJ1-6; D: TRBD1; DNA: TGTGCCAGCAGCCTATCCGGGACAGGGGTTTCACCCCTCCACTTT; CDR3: CASSLSGTGVSPLHF
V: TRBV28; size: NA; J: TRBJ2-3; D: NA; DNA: TGTGCCAGCAGCCTCGGTAATACGCAGTATTTT; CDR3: CASSLGNTQYF
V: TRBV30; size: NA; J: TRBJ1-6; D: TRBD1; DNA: TGTGCCTGGAACCCCCCGACAGGGATTCGATCACCCCTCCACTTT; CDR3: CAWNPPTGIRSPLHF
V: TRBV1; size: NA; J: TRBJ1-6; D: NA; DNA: TGCACCAGCAGCCAAGATCGTTTGACAGGGAGCTCCTATAATTCACCCCTCCACTTT; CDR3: CTSSQDRLTGSSYNSPLHF
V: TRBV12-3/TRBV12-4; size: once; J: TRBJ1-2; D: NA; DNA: TGTGCCAGCAGTTTACGAGTTAACTATGGCTACACCTTC; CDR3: CASSLRVNYGYTF
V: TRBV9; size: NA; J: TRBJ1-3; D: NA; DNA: TGTGCCAGCAGCGCCCGGAAGGACAGTCCCTCTGGAAACACCATATATTTT; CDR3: CASSARKDSPSGNTIYF
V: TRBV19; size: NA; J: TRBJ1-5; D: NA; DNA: TGTGCCAGTATGCAGATCGGGGAGGGCAATCAGCCCCAGCATTTT; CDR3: CASMQIGEGNQPQHF
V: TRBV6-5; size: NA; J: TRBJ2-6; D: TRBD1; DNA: TGTGCCGCCGGGACAGGGTTCCTCGGGGCCAACGTCCTGACTTTC; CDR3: CAAGTGFLGANVLTF
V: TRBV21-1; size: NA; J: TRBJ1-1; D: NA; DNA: TGTGCCAGCAGCAAAATACAAGACAGGGGAGGTATATCGGCGAACACTGAAGCTTTCTTT; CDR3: CASSKIQDRGGISANTEAFF
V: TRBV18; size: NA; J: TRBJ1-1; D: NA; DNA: TGTGCCAGCTTAGAACGCGGCGGGGACACTGAAGCTTTCTTT; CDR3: CASLERGGDTEAFF
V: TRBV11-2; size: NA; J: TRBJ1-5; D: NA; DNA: TGTGCCAGCAGCCTCCACAGGGTCGGTCAGCCCCAGCATTTT; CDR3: CASSLHRVGQPQHF
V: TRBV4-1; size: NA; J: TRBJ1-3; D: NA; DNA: TGCGCCAGCAGCCGGTTAGGGGGATTAAATGGAAACACCATATATTTT; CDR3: CASSRLGGLNGNTIYF
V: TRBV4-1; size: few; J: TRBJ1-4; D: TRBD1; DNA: TGCGCCAGCAGCCAAGAACAGGGGTGGGAAAAACTGTTTTTT; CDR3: CASSQEQGWEKLFF
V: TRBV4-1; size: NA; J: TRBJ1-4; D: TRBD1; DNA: TGCGCCAGCAGCCTGGGACAGGACCGTGAAAAACTGTTTTTT; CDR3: CASSLGQDREKLFF
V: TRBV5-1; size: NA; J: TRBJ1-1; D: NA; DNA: TGCGCCAGCGGGTGGGGCCGTACTATGAACACTGAAGCTTTCTTT; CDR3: CASGWGRTMNTEAFF
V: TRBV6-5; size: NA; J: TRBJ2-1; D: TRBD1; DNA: TGTGCCAGCAGGGGACAGGGGTTGACCTACAATGAGCAGTTCTTC; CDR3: CASRGQGLTYNEQFF
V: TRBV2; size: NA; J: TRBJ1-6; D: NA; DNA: TGTGCCAGCAGTGGTACAGTCAGCTCCTATAATTCACCCCTCCACTTT; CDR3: CASSGTVSSYNSPLHF
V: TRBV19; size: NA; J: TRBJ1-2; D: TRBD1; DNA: TGTGCCAGTAGTCCTCAGACAGGGGGCTATGGCTACACCTTC; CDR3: CASSPQTGGYGYTF